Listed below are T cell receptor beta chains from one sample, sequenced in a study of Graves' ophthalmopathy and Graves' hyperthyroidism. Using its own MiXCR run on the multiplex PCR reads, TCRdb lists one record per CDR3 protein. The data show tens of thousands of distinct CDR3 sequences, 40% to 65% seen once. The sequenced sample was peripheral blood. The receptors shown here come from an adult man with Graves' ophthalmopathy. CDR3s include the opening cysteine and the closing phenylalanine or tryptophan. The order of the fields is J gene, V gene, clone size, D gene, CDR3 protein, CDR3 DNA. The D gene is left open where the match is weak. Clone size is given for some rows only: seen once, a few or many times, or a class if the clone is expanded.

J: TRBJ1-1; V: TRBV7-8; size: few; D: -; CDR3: CASRLGPETEAFF; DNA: TGTGCCAGCAGGTTGGGGCCGGAGACTGAAGCTTTCTTT
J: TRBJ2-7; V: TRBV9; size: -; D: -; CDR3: CASSVAAEATYEQYF; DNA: TGTGCCAGCAGCGTAGCGGCTGAGGCTACCTACGAGCAGTACTTC
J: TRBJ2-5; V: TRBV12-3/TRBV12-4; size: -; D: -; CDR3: CASSLSTLAETQYF; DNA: TGTGCCAGCAGTTTATCGACCCTAGCGGAGACCCAGTACTTC
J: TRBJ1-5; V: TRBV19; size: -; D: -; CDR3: CASSLVPGFSNQPQHF; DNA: TGTGCCAGTAGTTTAGTTCCAGGGTTCAGCAATCAGCCCCAGCATTTT
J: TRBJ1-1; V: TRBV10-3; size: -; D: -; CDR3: CAISDILNIEAFF; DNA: TGTGCCATCAGTGACATCTTAAACATTGAAGCTTTCTTT
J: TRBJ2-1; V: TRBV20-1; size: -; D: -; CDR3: CSARDWGGRHDEQVF; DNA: TGCAGTGCTAGAGATTGGGGTGGAAGGCACGATGAGCAGGTCTTC
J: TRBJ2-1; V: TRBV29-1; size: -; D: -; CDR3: CSVRDANEQFF; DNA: TGCAGCGTGCGAGATGCGAATGAGCAGTTCTTC
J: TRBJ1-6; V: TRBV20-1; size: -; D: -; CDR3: CSARPRDLHSPLHF; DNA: TGCAGTGCTAGACCCAGGGATCTGCATTCACCGCTCCACTTT
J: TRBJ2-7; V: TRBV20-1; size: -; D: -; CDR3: CSVKRAYEQYF; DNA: TGCAGTGTAAAGCGAGCCTACGAGCAGTACTTC
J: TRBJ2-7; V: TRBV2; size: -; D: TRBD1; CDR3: CASSEGTGAYEQYF; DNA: TGTGCCAGCAGTGAAGGGACAGGGGCCTACGAGCAGTACTTC
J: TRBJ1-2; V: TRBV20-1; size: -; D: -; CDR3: CSARSGTNYGYTF; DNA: TGCAGTGCTAGGTCAGGGACTAACTATGGCTACACTTTC
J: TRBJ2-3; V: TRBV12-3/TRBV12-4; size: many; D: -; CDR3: CASSFWQALDTDTQYF; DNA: TGTGCCAGCAGTTTCTGGCAAGCTCTGGACACAGATACGCAGTATTTT
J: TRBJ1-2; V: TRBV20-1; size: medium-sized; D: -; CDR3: CSAREGVRDYGYTF; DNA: TGCAGTGCTAGAGAGGGGGTCCGGGACTATGGCTACACCTTC
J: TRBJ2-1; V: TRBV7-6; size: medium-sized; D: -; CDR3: CASSLRPANEQFF; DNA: TGTGCCAGCAGCCTCCGGCCCGCCAATGAGCAGTTCTTC
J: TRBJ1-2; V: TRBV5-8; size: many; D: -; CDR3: CASSPTPNYGYTF; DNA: TGTGCCAGCAGCCCGACACCTAACTATGGCTACACCTTC
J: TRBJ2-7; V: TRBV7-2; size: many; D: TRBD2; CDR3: CASSLLGASGSGYEQYF; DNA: TGTGCCAGCAGCTTATTGGGCGCTAGCGGGAGTGGGTACGAGCAGTACTTC
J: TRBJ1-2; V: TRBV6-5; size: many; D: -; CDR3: CASSLRGYGYTF; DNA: TGTGCCAGCAGTTTGAGGGGTTATGGCTACACCTTC
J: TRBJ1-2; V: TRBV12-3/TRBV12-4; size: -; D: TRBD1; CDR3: CASSLDGSGGHYGYTF; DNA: TGTGCCAGCAGTTTAGATGGGTCAGGGGGACACTATGGCTACACCTTC
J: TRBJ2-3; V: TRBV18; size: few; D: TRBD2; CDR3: CASSPGLVPDTQYF; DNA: TGTGCCAGCTCACCCGGACTAGTCCCAGATACGCAGTATTTT
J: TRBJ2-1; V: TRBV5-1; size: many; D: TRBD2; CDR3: CASSFSGGLSEQFF; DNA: TGCGCCAGCAGCTTTAGCGGGGGGCTTAGTGAGCAGTTCTTC
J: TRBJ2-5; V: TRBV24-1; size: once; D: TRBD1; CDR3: CVTSKGTGGRETQYF; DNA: TGTGTCACCAGTAAGGGGACAGGGGGACGGGAGACCCAGTACTTC
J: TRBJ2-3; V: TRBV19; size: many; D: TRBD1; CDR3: CASRRGTGSTDTQYF; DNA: TGTGCCAGTAGGCGAGGGACAGGGAGCACAGATACGCAGTATTTT
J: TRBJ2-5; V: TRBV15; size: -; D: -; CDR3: CATSRGGSAGETQYF; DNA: TGTGCCACCAGCAGAGGGGGTTCTGCCGGGGAGACCCAGTACTTC
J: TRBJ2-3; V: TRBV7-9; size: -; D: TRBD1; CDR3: CASSPQQGFSTDTQYF; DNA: TGTGCCAGCAGCCCGCAACAGGGGTTTAGCACAGATACGCAGTATTTT
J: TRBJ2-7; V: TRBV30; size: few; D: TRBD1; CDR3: CAWSRDSSYEQYF; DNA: TGTGCCTGGAGCCGGGACAGCTCCTACGAGCAGTACTTC
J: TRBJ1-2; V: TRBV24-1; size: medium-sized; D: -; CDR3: CATSEGGDGYTF; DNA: TGTGCCACCAGTGAGGGGGGGGATGGCTACACCTTC
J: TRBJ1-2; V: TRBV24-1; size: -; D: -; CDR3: CATSDLQGGYTF; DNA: TGTGCCACCAGTGATTTGCAGGGTGGCTACACCTTC
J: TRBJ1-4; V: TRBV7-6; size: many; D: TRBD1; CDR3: CASSGQGRMGTNEKLFF; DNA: TGTGCCAGCAGCGGACAGGGGCGTATGGGGACTAATGAAAAACTGTTTTTT
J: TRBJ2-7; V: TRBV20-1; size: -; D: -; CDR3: CSASGVGAYEQYF; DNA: TGCAGTGCTAGCGGGGTAGGGGCCTACGAGCAGTACTTC
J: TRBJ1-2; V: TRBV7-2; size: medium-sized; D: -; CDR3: CASSYGQFYGYTF; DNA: TGTGCCAGCAGCTATGGACAGTTCTACGGCTACACCTTC
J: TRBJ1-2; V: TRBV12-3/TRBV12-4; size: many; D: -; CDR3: CASTWGGYGYTF; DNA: TGTGCCAGCACTTGGGGGGGCTATGGCTACACCTTC
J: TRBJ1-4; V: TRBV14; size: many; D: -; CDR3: CASSMRGSEKLFF; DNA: TGTGCCAGCAGCATGAGAGGTAGTGAAAAACTGTTTTTT
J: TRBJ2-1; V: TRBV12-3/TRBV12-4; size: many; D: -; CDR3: CASSFDRREQFF; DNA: TGTGCCAGCAGTTTCGACAGGCGTGAGCAGTTCTTC
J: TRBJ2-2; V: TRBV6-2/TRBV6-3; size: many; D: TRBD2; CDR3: CASSPSGGAGELFF; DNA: TGTGCCAGCAGTCCTAGCGGGGGGGCCGGGGAGCTGTTTTTT
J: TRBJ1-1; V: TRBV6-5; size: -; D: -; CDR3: CASSYSRVKAEAFF; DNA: TGTGCCAGCAGTTACTCGCGGGTTAAAGCTGAAGCTTTCTTT
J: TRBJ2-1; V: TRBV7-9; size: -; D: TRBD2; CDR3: CASSLVVRLAGGYNEQFF; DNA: TGTGCCAGCAGCTTAGTAGTGCGACTAGCGGGAGGTTACAATGAGCAGTTCTTC
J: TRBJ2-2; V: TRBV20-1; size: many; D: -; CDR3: CSARDQGKGTGELFF; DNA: TGCAGTGCTAGAGATCAAGGGAAGGGTACCGGGGAGCTGTTTTTT
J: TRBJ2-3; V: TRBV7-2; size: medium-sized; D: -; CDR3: CASSFRSSLTDTQYF; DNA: TGTGCCAGCAGCTTTCGGTCCAGTCTCACAGATACGCAGTATTTT
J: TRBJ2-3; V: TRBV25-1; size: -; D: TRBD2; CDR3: CASSPRLAGVATDTQYF; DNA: TGTGCCAGCAGTCCCCGACTAGCGGGAGTGGCAACAGATACGCAGTATTTT
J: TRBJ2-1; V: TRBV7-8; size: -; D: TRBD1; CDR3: CASTRDRAHEQFF; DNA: TGTGCCAGTACCCGGGACAGGGCCCATGAGCAGTTCTTC
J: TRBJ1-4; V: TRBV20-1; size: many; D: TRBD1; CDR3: CSARWTGLNEKLFF; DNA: TGCAGTGCTAGGTGGACAGGACTTAATGAAAAACTGTTTTTT
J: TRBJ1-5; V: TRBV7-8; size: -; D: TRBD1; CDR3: CANSPRTGDCWSHQPQHF; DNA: TGTGCCAACAGCCCCCGGACAGGGGATTGTTGGTCCCATCAGCCCCAGCATTTT
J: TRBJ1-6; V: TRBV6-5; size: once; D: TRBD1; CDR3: CASSPSPGTGGPTPLHF; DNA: TGTGCCAGCAGCCCCTCCCCCGGGACAGGGGGCCCGACACCCCTCCACTTT
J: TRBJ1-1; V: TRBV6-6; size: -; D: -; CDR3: CASSYDFGDTEAFF; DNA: TGTGCCAGCAGTTACGATTTTGGGGACACTGAAGCTTTCTTT
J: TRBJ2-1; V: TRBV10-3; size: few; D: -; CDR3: CAISELGGGSNEQFF; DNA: TGTGCCATCAGTGAGTTAGGGGGGGGAAGCAATGAGCAGTTCTTC
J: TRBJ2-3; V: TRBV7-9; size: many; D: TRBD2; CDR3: CASSLGFDRGGAMTDTQYF; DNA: TGTGCCAGCAGCTTAGGCTTTGATCGCGGGGGGGCCATGACAGATACGCAGTATTTT
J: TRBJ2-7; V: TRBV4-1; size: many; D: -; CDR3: CASSQGNSGPYEQYF; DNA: TGCGCCAGCAGCCAAGGTAACTCGGGACCCTACGAGCAGTACTTC
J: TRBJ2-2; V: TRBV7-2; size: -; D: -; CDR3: CASSLVGSTGELFF; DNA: TGTGCCAGCAGCTTAGTAGGATCTACCGGGGAGCTGTTTTTT
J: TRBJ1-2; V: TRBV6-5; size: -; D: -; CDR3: CASSYSFQEIYGYTF; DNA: TGTGCCAGCAGTTACTCGTTCCAGGAGATATATGGCTACACCTTC
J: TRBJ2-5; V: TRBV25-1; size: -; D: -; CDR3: CASSDVFTGGRMEETQYF; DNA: TGTGCCAGCAGTGATGTTTTTACGGGGGGCCGGATGGAGGAGACCCAGTACTTC
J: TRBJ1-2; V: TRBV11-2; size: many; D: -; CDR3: CASSLVQTGNYGYTF; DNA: TGTGCCAGCAGCTTGGTCCAAACAGGGAACTATGGCTACACCTTC
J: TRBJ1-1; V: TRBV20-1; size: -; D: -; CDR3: CSAHGGGRMDTEAFF; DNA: TGCAGTGCCCATGGAGGTGGGCGGATGGACACTGAAGCTTTCTTT
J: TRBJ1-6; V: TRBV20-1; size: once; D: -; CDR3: CSARGTRDSPLHF; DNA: TGCAGTGCTAGAGGTACCAGGGATTCACCCCTCCACTTT
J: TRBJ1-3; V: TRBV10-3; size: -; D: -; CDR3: CAISEAAISSGNTIYF; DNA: TGTGCCATCAGTGAGGCCGCAATAAGCTCTGGAAACACCATATATTTT
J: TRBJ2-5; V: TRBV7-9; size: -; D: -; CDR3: CASSSIVRQETQYF; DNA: TGTGCCAGCAGCTCAATTGTCAGGCAAGAGACCCAGTACTTC